The 30 T cell receptor beta chains listed next were all sequenced from one sample in a study of T cell clones after liver transplantation. Profiling relied on immunoSEQ multiplex PCR, and the TCRdb table lists in-frame clones only, not all of them. Among 95,000 to 130,000 clones listed, about nine tenths were seen once. Specimen: CD4+ T cells from blood, collected 12 months after liver transplant. The source of these receptors is a human patient who received a liver transplant. The graft donor may be the source of some T cells.

The rearrangement links TRBV11-3 to TRBJ1-4; 9 bases are a match to TRBD1. This CDR3 is 15 amino acids long. The germline gives CDR1 SGHNT, CDR2 YENEEA. Losses at the gene ends were 5 bases for V and 4 bases for J; bases not matched to a gene: 5. The CDR3 here is CASSRQGVDNEKLFF. The CDR3, as DNA: TGTGCCAGCAGCCGACAGGGGGTGGATAATGAAAAACTGTTTTTT.

The gene calls are TRBV4-1 and TRBJ1-5, with TRBD1 as a possible D gene (5 bases). In germline, CDR1 is MGHRA, CDR2 YSYEKL. With 1 base removed from V and 1 base from J, the gap between germline ends came to 5 bases. CDR3 length equals 14 residues. The CDR3 DNA reads TGCGCCAGCAGCCAAGGGGACAGCAATCAGCCCCAGCATTTT. Encoded protein: CASSQGDSNQPQHF.

The chain is built from TRBV15 and TRBJ2-7, with 8 bases aligning to TRBD1. Looked up from germline, CDR1 is LNHNV and CDR2 is YYDKDF (reference sequence). Trimming at V came to 5 bases and at J to 3 bases, leaving 6 bases not matched to a gene. CDR3 length: 14 amino acids. CDR3 in DNA: TGTGCCACCAGCCCGGGACAGGTACGCTACGAGCAGTACTTC. Translation: CATSPGQVRYEQYF.

The V call is TRBV5-1, the J call TRBJ2-7; 7 bases line up with TRBD1. The CDR3 spans 16 residues. Unmatched junction bases numbered 12, after V lost 4 bases and J lost 2 bases. CDR1 is SGHRS and CDR2 is YFSETQ in the germline V gene. CDR3 loop: CASSPGLAGGPYEQYF. In DNA form, the CDR3 reads TGCGCCAGCAGCCCCGGACTGGCAGGGGGACCCTACGAGCAGTACTTC.

The chain couples TRBV27 to TRBJ1-4; D remains unclear. Germline CDR1 and CDR2: MNHEY and SMNVEV (reference sequence). V was pared by 4 bases and J by 8 bases, with 14 bases between. The CDR3 runs to 14 residues. The CDR3 spells CASSSVRAGEKLFF. CDR3 coding DNA: TGTGCCAGCAGTTCCGTACGGGCCGGAGAAAAACTGTTTTTT.

The J gene is TRBJ2-7, the V gene TRBV28, with a tentative D call TRBD2 (6 bases). The ends were cut back, 1 base at V and 3 bases at J, with 16 bases in the middle. The CDR3 loop spans 16 amino acids. The germline V gene encodes CDR1 MDHEN and CDR2 SYDVKM. The CDR3 sequence: CASSLYLPEGHYEQYF. CDR3 DNA: TGTGCCAGCAGTTTATACCTCCCGGAGGGTCACTACGAGCAGTACTTC.

This clone appeared once. The chain recombines TRBV19 with TRBJ1-2, with D uncertain. Germline V lookup: CDR1 LNHDA, CDR2 SQIVND (reference sequence). The CDR3 consists of 15 residues. The V gene lost 8 bases and the J gene lost 4 bases, with 20 bases spanning the gap. The CDR3 reads CASRFAGSLLYGYTF. CDR3 sequence (DNA): TGTGCCAGTCGTTTTGCGGGTTCCCTCCTCTATGGCTACACCTTC.

V is TRBV28 and J is TRBJ1-1; D not certain. V was trimmed by 2 bases and J by 2 bases, leaving 9 bases between them. Germline V gene sequence: CDR1 MDHEN, CDR2 SYDVKM. This CDR3 spans 14 amino acids. The chain's CDR3 is CASSLMVVNTEAFF. In DNA, the CDR3 is TGTGCCAGCAGTTTAATGGTCGTTAACACTGAAGCTTTCTTT.

The rearrangement uses TRBV5-1 and TRBJ2-3, with D uncertain. Germline V lookup: CDR1 SGHRS, CDR2 YFSETQ. The CDR3 totals 14 residues. Trimming took 0 bases from V and 5 from J, leaving 10 bases between them. The CDR3: CASSLGRVGDTQYF. The CDR3 DNA is TGCGCCAGCAGCTTGGGCAGAGTGGGAGATACGCAGTATTTT.

The rearrangement joins TRBV7-3 to TRBJ2-1; the match to TRBD1 covers 9 bases. Germline assignment: CDR1 SGHTA and CDR2 FQGTGA. The CDR3 length is 17 residues. Losses at the gene ends were 8 bases for V and 9 bases for J; bases not matched to a gene: 20. In nucleotides, the CDR3 is TGTGCCAGCTTTTCTCCGGGACAGGGTCTGCTGATCGGTGAGCAGTTCTTC. Translation gives CASFSPGQGLLIGEQFF.

The rearrangement links TRBV19 to TRBJ1-5, with a tentative D call TRBD1 (5 bases). The CDR3 is 12 amino acids. V lost 7 bases, J lost 3 bases, and 7 bases lay in between. Germline V gene sequence: CDR1 LNHDA, CDR2 SQIVND (reference sequence). The CDR3 DNA sequence: TGTGCCAGTAAACAGGTCAATCAGCCCCAGCATTTT. As protein: CASKQVNQPQHF.

This chain links TRBV19 with TRBJ2-3, with D tentatively TRBD1 (6 bases). V gave up 4 bases and J gave up 1 base, with 12 bases separating them. CDR1 is LNHDA, CDR2 SQIVND, per germline (reference sequence). CDR3 size: 15 residues. CDR3 protein: CASSKGQLRTDTQYF. The CDR3 DNA reads TGTGCCAGTAGTAAAGGACAGCTACGCACAGATACGCAGTATTTT.

The chain uses TRBV2 and TRBJ1-2, with 7 positions matching TRBD1. Germline V gives CDR1 SNHLY, CDR2 FYNNEI. The CDR3 is 16 residues long. V shed 6 bases and J 3 bases; nucleotides not matched to a gene: 13. The chain's CDR3 is CASRTPEGARDYGYTF. The DNA for the CDR3 is TGTGCCAGCAGGACACCTGAGGGGGCTCGCGACTATGGCTACACCTTC.

V usage is TRBV10-3 and J usage is TRBJ2-3, with D perhaps matching TRBD1 (5 bases). CDR1 and CDR2 from the germline V gene are ENHRY and SYGVKD. V was trimmed by 2 bases and J by 0 bases, leaving 12 bases between them. The CDR3 consists of 16 residues. The CDR3 region has the DNA TGTGCCATCAGTGAGGGGGCGGATACTAGCACAGATACGCAGTATTTT. It translates to CAISEGADTSTDTQYF.

The chain joins TRBV5-1 to TRBJ1-2; 8 bases fit TRBD1. V trimming: 0 bases; J trimming: 3 bases; junction bases outside the gene matches: 1. From germline, CDR1 is SGHRS and CDR2 YFSETQ. The CDR3 is 14 residues long. CDR3 protein: CASSLGQGYYGYTF. In nucleotides, the CDR3 is TGCGCCAGCAGCTTGGGACAGGGGTACTATGGCTACACCTTC.

The rearrangement uses TRBV28 and TRBJ1-4, with D possibly being TRBD1 (5 bases). Germline CDR1 MDHEN, CDR2 SYDVKM. This CDR3 is built from 14 residues. Trimming pared 1 base from V and 8 bases from J, leaving 11 bases between. Here the CDR3 DNA reads TGTGCCAGCAGTTTATACGAAGGGGACGAAAAACTGTTTTTT. Encoded protein: CASSLYEGDEKLFF. Complete variable domain (other parts from reference TRBV28 and TRBJ1-4): DVKVTQSSRYLVKRTGEKVFLECVQDMDHENMFWYRQDPGLGLRLIYFSYDVKMKEKGDIPEGYSVSREKKERFSLILESASTNQTSMYLCASSLYEGDEKLFFGSGTQLSVL.

The V and J genes are TRBV19 and TRBJ2-3, with TRBD1 identical over 8 bases. Germline CDR1 LNHDA, CDR2 SQIVND (reference sequence). Unmatched junction bases numbered 5, after V lost 6 bases and J lost 3 bases. The CDR3 is 14 amino acids. The DNA of the CDR3 is TGTGCCAGTAGGGACACAGGGGGAACAGATACGCAGTATTTT. Its protein product is CASRDTGGTDTQYF.

This chain uses TRBV5-6 with TRBJ2-5; a weak D match, TRBD1 (7 bases). Between the trimmed V and J ends, which lost 0 bases and 4 bases, there was a span of 13 bases. Germline CDR1 SGHDT, CDR2 YYEEEE. The CDR3 spans 15 residues. CDR3 coding DNA: TGTGCCAGCAGCTTGGTCGGGGGACAGACAGAGACCCAGTACTTC. As protein: CASSLVGGQTETQYF. The variable domain in full, with the rest retrieved from reference TRBV5-6 and TRBJ2-5, is DAGVTQSPTHLIKTRGQQVTLRCSPKSGHDTVSWYQQALGQGPQFIFQYYEEEERQRGNFPDRFSGHQFPNYSSELNVNALLLGDSALYLCASSLVGGQTETQYFGPGTRLLVL.

This chain links TRBV10-1 with TRBJ1-1; D is uncertain. Germline V gene data show CDR1 as WNHNN and CDR2 as SYGVQD (reference sequence). The CDR3 sequence is 14 residues long. Trimming pared 10 bases from V and 0 bases from J, leaving 15 bases between. The CDR3 is CATSPTTVNTEAFF. CDR3 coding DNA: TGCGCCACTTCGCCCACTACAGTGAACACTGAAGCTTTCTTT.

V and J are TRBV27 and TRBJ1-2; 11 bases are a match to TRBD1. CDR1 MNHEY and CDR2 SMNVEV come from the germline V gene (reference sequence). This CDR3 has 16 residues. The V segment lost 5 bases and the J segment 1 base; nucleotides outside the gene matches: 6. CDR3 amino acids: CASSLGQGDLNYGYTF. CDR3 DNA: TGTGCCAGCAGTCTGGGACAGGGGGACCTTAACTATGGCTACACCTTC.

The chain links TRBV7-3 to TRBJ2-2, with D unresolved. V dropped 2 bases and J dropped 4 bases, with 5 bases sitting between them. The CDR3 consists of 13 residues. Germline CDR1 reads SGHTA; CDR2 reads FQGTGA. This CDR3 is CASSLSLTGELFF. The CDR3, as DNA: TGTGCCAGCAGCTTATCACTCACCGGGGAGCTGTTTTTT.

V is TRBV25-1 and J is TRBJ2-3; unclear D gene. The CDR3 covers 14 residues. Germline assignment: CDR1 MGHDK and CDR2 SYGVNS. The V end lost 1 base, the J end lost 4 bases, and 9 bases lay between the germline ends. The CDR3, as DNA: TGTGCCAGCAGTGAATCTGGGATGGCAGATACGCAGTATTTT. Encoded protein: CASSESGMADTQYF.

Ten or more counts support this clone. The chain employs TRBV6-1 and TRBJ2-5; weak D call: TRBD1 (5 bases). Trimming removed 1 base from V and 4 bases from J, with 13 bases in between. CDR1 MNHNS and CDR2 SASEGT come from the germline V gene. The CDR3 contains 15 residues. As DNA, the CDR3 is TGTGCCAGCAGTGAAGAGGTGGGGCTGGGAGAGACCCAGTACTTC. Translating it yields CASSEEVGLGETQYF.

The chain is built from TRBV11-3 and TRBJ2-7, with D possibly being TRBD1 or TRBD2 (5 bases each). The CDR3 is made up of 13 amino acids. Trimming cost V 2 bases and J 4 bases, with 9 bases left between them. The germline gives CDR1 SGHNT, CDR2 YENEEA. Written as DNA, the CDR3 is TGTGCCAGCAGCTTATTATGGGGGTACGAGCAGTACTTC. This encodes CASSLLWGYEQYF.

The CDR3 reads CASSTQQGAGEKLFF. DNA of the CDR3: TGTGCCAGTAGTACGCAACAGGGGGCTGGAGAAAAACTGTTTTTT. This chain connects TRBV19 to TRBJ1-4; 9 positions agree with TRBD1. The trim removed 4 bases at V and 8 bases at J, leaving 8 bases unmatched. This CDR3 contains 15 residues. CDR1 and CDR2 (germline): LNHDA, SQIVND (reference sequence).

The chain uses TRBV19 and TRBJ1-1; D possibly corresponds to TRBD1 (6 bases). The CDR3 is 14 residues long. Trimming took off 6 bases at V and 0 bases at J, with 11 bases between the two ends. Germline CDR1 reads LNHDA; CDR2 reads SQIVND (reference sequence). CDR3 DNA sequence: TGTGCCAGTAGCCTCAGGGGCCTGAACACTGAAGCTTTCTTT. This sequence encodes CASSLRGLNTEAFF.

The CDR3 loop reads CASSLSRGSEVYEQYF. The DNA of the CDR3 is TGTGCCAGCTCCCTATCACGGGGCAGCGAGGTCTACGAGCAGTACTTC. V is TRBV11-3 and J is TRBJ2-7; TRBD1 or TRBD2 may be the D gene (5 bases each). The CDR3 extends over 16 amino acids. The germline gives CDR1 SGHNT, CDR2 YENEEA. V lost 8 bases and J 3 bases, leaving 23 bases between the germline ends.

The genes are TRBV4-1 and TRBJ2-1; D may be TRBD1 or TRBD2 (5 bases each). The V end was cut by 4 bases, the J end by 9 bases, with 16 bases between. The CDR3 totals 14 residues. Germline V gene sequence: CDR1 MGHRA, CDR2 YSYEKL. Here the CDR3 reads CASSPHPVGVEQFF. CDR3 DNA sequence: TGCGCCAGCAGCCCCCACCCGGTGGGGGTTGAGCAGTTCTTC.

The chain links TRBV6-5 to TRBJ1-5; D not certain. The CDR3 runs 13 residues. CDR1 is MNHEY and CDR2 is SVGAGI in the germline V gene. The V end lost 2 bases, the J end lost 11 bases, and 13 bases lay between the germline ends. This CDR3 reads CASSYAPQWSQHF. CDR3 bases: TGTGCCAGCAGTTACGCCCCTCAATGGTCCCAGCATTTT.

The chain's CDR3 is CASSRGRTSGSSGANVLTF. Written as DNA, the CDR3 is TGCGCCAGCAGTCGGGGGCGTACTAGCGGGAGCTCTGGGGCCAACGTCCTGACTTTC. The rearrangement joins TRBV4-3 to TRBJ2-6, with TRBD2 identical over 11 bases. Losses at the gene ends were 6 bases for V and 0 bases for J; bases not matched to a gene: 10. The CDR3 loop spans 19 amino acids. The germline gives CDR1 LGHNA, CDR2 YSLEER.